Shown below are 23 T cell receptor beta chains from a single sample sequenced in a study of T cell changes during pregnancy in multiple sclerosis. The repertoire was sequenced with immunoSEQ multiplex PCR; TCRdb's copy has only in-frame clones and lacks some. The sample yields about 44,000 clones, about nine tenths seen once. The starting material was CD4+ T cells from peripheral blood mononuclear cells, obtained after pregnancy. The receptors originated from a female donor with multiple sclerosis, enrolled in a pregnancy study.

The genes are TRBV5-1 and TRBJ2-2; possibly TRBD2 for D (6 bases). The CDR3 is made up of 15 amino acids. V was clipped by 3 bases and J by 0 bases, with 9 bases between them. Germline-derived CDR1 and CDR2 are SGHRS and YFSETQ. CDR3 DNA sequence: TGCGCCAGCAGCTGGGGGGTTTCGAACACCGGGGAGCTGTTTTTT. Translated: CASSWGVSNTGELFF.

The DNA of the CDR3 is TGTGCCAGCAGTGAATCAATGCGGGCCAACACAGATACGCAGTATTTT. Its protein is CASSESMRANTDTQYF. The chain carries TRBV25-1 and TRBJ2-3; tentative D call: TRBD2 (5 bases). The germline CDR1 and CDR2 sequences are MGHDK and SYGVNS. Trimming removed 1 base at V and 2 bases at J, with 13 bases between. There are 16 residues in the CDR3.

This clone was observed a few times. The chain carries TRBV2 and TRBJ2-7, with TRBD1 matching over 8 bases. This CDR3 has 15 amino acids. The V gene end was trimmed by 8 bases and the J gene end by 2 bases; junction bases not matched to a gene: 11. The germline V gene encodes CDR1 SNHLY and CDR2 FYNNEI. The CDR3 DNA sequence: TGTGCCAGCCTTGGACCAGGACAGGGCCCCTACGAGCAGTACTTC. Amino acids: CASLGPGQGPYEQYF.

The V gene is TRBV7-9, the J gene TRBJ1-1, with D unresolved. This CDR3 has 14 residues. In germline, CDR1 is SEHNR, CDR2 FQNEAQ (reference sequence). The V gene lost 3 bases and the J gene lost 1 base, with 9 bases spanning the gap. The CDR3 region is CASSLNVRNTEAFF. The DNA for the CDR3 is TGTGCCAGCAGCTTGAACGTCAGGAACACTGAAGCTTTCTTT.

In nucleotides, the CDR3 is TGTGCCAGCTCACCGACGGGACAGACCACCGGGGAGCTGTTTTTT. Its protein is CASSPTGQTTGELFF. The chain links TRBV18 to TRBJ2-2; 7 nucleotides align to TRBD1. Germline CDR1 and CDR2: KGHSH and LQKENI. J gave up 4 bases and V 3 bases, and 5 bases lay outside the gene matches. CDR3 length: 15 residues.

This clone was seen a few times. The chain carries TRBV19 and TRBJ1-1; 11 bases are a match to TRBD1. The CDR3 contains 14 residues. Germline lookup yields CDR1 LNHDA and CDR2 SQIVND (reference sequence). Trimming at V came to 6 bases and at J to 3 bases, leaving 3 bases not matched to a gene. CDR3: CASRGTGGYTEAFF. CDR3 nucleotide sequence: TGTGCCAGTAGAGGGACAGGGGGGTACACTGAAGCTTTCTTT.

The gene calls are TRBV27 and TRBJ2-1; 7 bases line up with TRBD2. The CDR3 spans 16 residues. The V gene's germline CDR1 is MNHEY and CDR2 SMNVEV (reference sequence). After removal of 0 bases from V and 6 bases from J, the junction contained 8 bases not matched to a gene. The CDR3 loop is CASSLSAGRHGNEQFF. Written as DNA, the CDR3 is TGTGCCAGCAGTTTATCGGCCGGGAGGCATGGCAATGAGCAGTTCTTC.

The CDR3 DNA follows: TGTGCCAGCTCACCCGGAGAAGAGACCCAGTACTTC. Its translation is CASSPGEETQYF. The V gene is TRBV18, the J gene TRBJ2-5; no reliable D call. V shed 3 bases and J shed 3 bases, with 5 bases lying between them. CDR1 and CDR2 from the germline V gene are KGHSH and LQKENI. The CDR3 is 12 residues long.

The V and J genes are TRBV6-6 and TRBJ2-7; 9 bases are shared with TRBD1. V was pared by 5 bases and J by 5 bases, with 7 bases of the junction left unmatched. The CDR3 has 14 amino acids. Looked up from germline, CDR1 is MNHNY and CDR2 is SVGAGI (reference sequence). The CDR3 here is CASSLRQGVHEQYF. CDR3 nucleotide sequence: TGTGCCAGCAGTCTCCGACAGGGGGTCCACGAGCAGTACTTC.

The chain couples TRBV4-2 to TRBJ2-1; TRBD2 agrees at 10 bases. Trimming at V came to 5 bases and at J to 5 bases, leaving 6 bases not matched to a gene. Germline-derived CDR1 and CDR2 are LGHNA and YNFKEQ. This CDR3 contains 15 residues. The CDR3 DNA reads TGTGCCAGCAGCGCTCTAGCGGGAGTACACAATGAGCAGTTCTTC. Its translation is CASSALAGVHNEQFF.

V and J are TRBV18 and TRBJ2-7; TRBD2 is a possible D gene (6 bases). In germline, CDR1 is KGHSH, CDR2 LQKENI. The CDR3 spans 14 residues. The V gene lost 2 bases and the J gene lost 0 bases, with 8 bases spanning the gap. As DNA, the CDR3 is TGTGCCAGCTCACCAAGGAGGGACTCCTACGAGCAGTACTTC. Translating gives CASSPRRDSYEQYF. Full variable domain (missing parts from reference TRBV18 and TRBJ2-7): NAGVMQNPRHLVRRRGQEARLRCSPMKGHSHVYWYRQLPEEGLKFMVYLQKENIIDESGMPKERFSAEFPKEGPSILRIQQVVRGDSAAYFCASSPRRDSYEQYFGPGTRLTVT.

This chain joins TRBV11-2 and TRBJ2-1; no clear D gene. CDR1 is SGHAT, CDR2 FQNNGV, per germline. The CDR3 runs to 13 residues. Trimming left V 5 bases short and J 6 bases short, with 11 bases between. This CDR3 is CASSMGPSNEQFF. CDR3 in DNA: TGTGCCAGCAGCATGGGCCCATCCAATGAGCAGTTCTTC.

V usage is TRBV27 and J usage is TRBJ2-2; D gene uncertain. Germline CDR1 MNHEY, CDR2 SMNVEV (reference sequence). This CDR3 comprises 13 residues. Trimming took off 3 bases at V and 4 bases at J, with 6 bases between the two ends. The CDR3 region has the DNA TGTGCCAGCAGTTTGGGCCGCACCGGGGAGCTGTTTTTT. Amino acids: CASSLGRTGELFF.

The table lists this clone with a count of one. The chain links TRBV4-2 to TRBJ2-3; no clear D gene. The germline V gene has CDR1 LGHNA and CDR2 YNFKEQ. Trimming removed 2 bases from V and 2 bases from J, with 5 bases in between. This CDR3 region has 13 residues. In nucleotides, the CDR3 is TGTGCCAGCAGCCAATCTACCACAGATACGCAGTATTTT. This codes for CASSQSTTDTQYF.

The J gene is TRBJ1-1, the V gene TRBV7-3; 9 nucleotides line up with TRBD1. Germline V gene sequence: CDR1 SGHTA, CDR2 FQGTGA. Trimming removed 4 bases from V and 7 bases from J; junction bases left unmatched: 4. This CDR3 region has 13 residues. CDR3 DNA: TGTGCCAGCAGCTCCGGGACAGGGTATGAAGCTTTCTTT. The encoded protein is CASSSGTGYEAFF.

A word on this clone: Because the CDR3's place on the DNA is in doubt, the DNA is left out and the CDR3 is given as listed by TCRdb. The genes are TRBV21-1 and TRBJ2-4; TRBD1 is the table's D call, not checked against the DNA. TRBV21-1 is termed a pseudogene. The CDR3 totals 23 residues, both ends included. This CDR3 is CASSKVGQGASTSVRLAKNIQYF.

J is TRBJ1-5 and V is TRBV28; 9 bases are shared with TRBD1. The CDR3 is 15 residues long. Trimming took 5 bases from V and 6 from J; bases not matched to a gene: 8. Germline V gene data show CDR1 as MDHEN and CDR2 as SYDVKM. The CDR3 loop reads CASSNPGTGLQPQHF. The CDR3 nucleotides read TGTGCCAGCAGTAACCCCGGGACAGGGCTTCAGCCCCAGCATTTT.

This chain connects TRBV5-1 to TRBJ2-1; D is unresolved. The length of the CDR3 is 15 residues. Trimming pared 0 bases from V and 5 bases from J, leaving 12 bases between. CDR1 is SGHRS, CDR2 YFSETQ, per germline. CDR3 loop: CASSLAGQAHNEQFF. CDR3 sequence (DNA): TGCGCCAGCAGCTTGGCCGGCCAGGCCCACAATGAGCAGTTCTTC.

In its sample, this clone was seen once. V usage is TRBV6-7 and J usage is TRBJ2-2; TRBD1 is a possible D gene (6 bases). TRBV6-7 falls under the ORF class, with uncertain function. V dropped 4 bases and J dropped 2 bases, with 17 bases sitting between them. The CDR3 extends over 17 amino acids. The CDR3: CASSSLRLQGNTGELFF. The CDR3, as DNA: TGTGCCAGCAGTTCCCTCCGGTTACAGGGTAACACCGGGGAGCTGTTTTTT.

V usage is TRBV30 and J usage is TRBJ2-3, with D possibly matching TRBD2 (7 bases). V was pared by 0 bases and J by 0 bases, with 10 bases between. The CDR3 loop spans 15 amino acids. CDR1 GTSNPN and CDR2 SVGIG come from the germline V gene (reference sequence). The CDR3 is CAWSVGGASTDTQYF. The CDR3 coding sequence is TGTGCCTGGAGTGTGGGGGGGGCTAGCACAGATACGCAGTATTTT.

V gene TRBV7-2 combines with J gene TRBJ1-2; a possible D gene is TRBD1 (5 bases). Germline CDR1 SGHTA, CDR2 FQGNSA. The CDR3 length is 13 residues. The germline V and J ends were trimmed by 5 bases and 4 bases, with 11 bases remaining between them. In nucleotides, the CDR3 is TGTGCCAGCAGCCAAGGGGAGGCCTATGGCTACACCTTC. Protein sequence: CASSQGEAYGYTF.

The chain links TRBV30 to TRBJ2-7; 11 nucleotides match TRBD2. V shed 2 bases, J shed 4 bases, and the junction held 10 bases outside the gene matches. The CDR3 is 16 amino acids. Looked up from germline, CDR1 is GTSNPN and CDR2 is SVGIG (reference sequence). The CDR3 nucleotides are TGTGCCTGGAGTCCCCCTCGACTAGCGGGGTCGTACGAGCAGTACTTC. Translation gives CAWSPPRLAGSYEQYF.

The rearrangement links TRBV6-5 to TRBJ1-1, with 8 bases fitting TRBD1. Losses at the gene ends were 2 bases for V and 4 bases for J; bases not matched to a gene: 6. The germline CDR1 and CDR2 sequences are MNHEY and SVGAGI. This CDR3 region has 15 residues. The CDR3 is CASSYRDRTTTEAFF. The CDR3 bases are TGTGCCAGCAGTTACCGGGACAGGACGACCACTGAAGCTTTCTTT.